Listed here are 18 T cell receptor beta chains from one sample, sequenced in a study of blood T cell repertoires in COVID-19. The table came from immunoSEQ multiplex PCR; TCRdb's copy has only in-frame clones and leaves some out. The sample includes a few hundred thousand clones, over 80% seen only once; the top ten take roughly 5%. Input material: peripheral blood. The receptor source for this set is a human donor in a cohort sampled during active COVID-19.

V gene TRBV6-5 combines with J gene TRBJ1-6; 7 bases align to TRBD1. With 3 bases clipped from V and 6 bases from J, the junction kept 8 bases outside the gene matches. The germline V gene encodes CDR1 MNHEY and CDR2 SVGAGI. The CDR3 runs to 16 residues. CDR3 residues: CASSYVGTDPNSPLHF. The DNA for the CDR3 is TGTGCCAGCAGTTATGTCGGGACAGACCCTAATTCACCCCTCCACTTT.

J is TRBJ1-1 and V is TRBV6-1; 8 bases are shared with TRBD1. The CDR3 has 16 residues. Trimming cost V 4 bases and J 0 bases; bases outside gene matches: 7. CDR1 and CDR2 from the germline V gene are MNHNS and SASEGT. CDR3 in DNA: TGTGCCAGCAGTGGGGGACGGACAGGGCTGAACACTGAAGCTTTCTTT. Its translation is CASSGGRTGLNTEAFF.

The CDR3 nucleotides read TGTGCCAGCAGCCCCGGACTAGCGGGATTCAATGAGCAGTTCTTC. Translated, it gives CASSPGLAGFNEQFF. This chain connects TRBV7-3 to TRBJ2-1; 12 nucleotides line up with TRBD2. The CDR3 is 15 amino acids. Unmatched junction bases numbered 5, after V lost 5 bases and J lost 6 bases. CDR1 and CDR2 from the germline V gene are SGHTA and FQGTGA.

The chain uses TRBV11-1 and TRBJ2-3, with a weak D call TRBD2 (6 bases). The V gene lost 3 bases and the J gene lost 2 bases, with 9 bases spanning the gap. Germline V gene data show CDR1 as SGHAT and CDR2 as FQDESV (reference sequence). There are 14 residues in the CDR3. CDR3 residues: CASSFGTATDTQYF. CDR3 in DNA: TGTGCCAGCAGCTTCGGGACTGCCACAGATACGCAGTATTTT.

V gene TRBV10-1 combines with J gene TRBJ2-7; maybe TRBD2 (6 bases). V dropped 3 bases and J dropped 2 bases, with 14 bases sitting between them. This CDR3 has 15 residues. In germline, CDR1 is WNHNN, CDR2 SYGVQD (reference sequence). CDR3 DNA: TGCGCCAGCAGTGACCCGGGAGTGATAACCTACGAGCAGTACTTC. This codes for CASSDPGVITYEQYF.

About this clone: This sample also contains other DNA sequences that code for the same CDR3. V and J are TRBV28 and TRBJ2-7; the D gene is possibly TRBD1 (6 bases). The ends were cut back, 6 bases at V and 4 bases at J, with 10 bases in the middle. The CDR3 totals 12 residues. CDR1 and CDR2 from the germline V gene are MDHEN and SYDVKM. CDR3 bases: TGTGCCAGCAGGCGAACAGGGTACGAGCAGTACTTC. Translating gives CASRRTGYEQYF.

The CDR3 sequence: CASSPTPMGGATSWSYEQYF. CDR3 DNA sequence: TGTGCCAGCTCGCCCACACCAATGGGAGGGGCGACTAGCTGGTCCTACGAGCAGTACTTC. The rearrangement links TRBV18 to TRBJ2-7; 7 bases fit TRBD2. The CDR3 is 20 residues long. From germline, CDR1 is KGHSH and CDR2 LQKENI. The V segment lost 6 bases and the J segment 1 base; nucleotides outside the gene matches: 24.

Written as DNA, the CDR3 is TGCGCCAGCAGCAGGGACAACCCGAACACTGAAGCTTTCTTT. This sequence encodes CASSRDNPNTEAFF. The chain links TRBV5-1 to TRBJ1-1; D is perhaps TRBD1 (6 bases). Germline assignment: CDR1 SGHRS and CDR2 YFSETQ. This CDR3 is 14 amino acids long. V was cut by 4 bases and J by 1 base, with 11 bases left in between.

This rearrangement joins TRBV5-1 to TRBJ1-2; no definite D call. The V and J ends lost 2 bases and 7 bases respectively, with 15 bases between them. This CDR3 has 14 residues. Germline V lookup: CDR1 SGHRS, CDR2 YFSETQ. The CDR3 reads CASSLGQVDRGYTF. CDR3 in DNA: TGCGCCAGCAGCTTAGGTCAGGTCGATCGTGGCTACACCTTC.

The chain uses TRBV9 and TRBJ1-1, with D uncertain. Trimming pared 0 bases from V and 2 bases from J, leaving 11 bases between. Germline CDR1 reads SGDLS; CDR2 reads YYNGEE. The CDR3 length is 15 residues. The CDR3 DNA sequence: TGTGCCAGCAGCGTAGGGTCCAGGATCAACACTGAAGCTTTCTTT. It yields the protein CASSVGSRINTEAFF.

This clone has only a few counts. CDR3 region: CASSLPINYGYTF. The CDR3 bases are TGTGCCAGCAGCTTACCCATTAACTATGGCTACACCTTC. The V call is TRBV13, the J call TRBJ1-2; unclear D gene. The V gene's germline CDR1 is PRHDT and CDR2 FYEKMQ (reference sequence). Deletions cut 2 bases from V and 1 base from J, with 5 bases between. CDR3 length: 13 amino acids.

The chain joins TRBV6-6 to TRBJ1-1; 8 positions match TRBD1. The CDR3 sequence is 14 residues long. Germline V gives CDR1 MNHNY, CDR2 SVGAGI (reference sequence). With 4 bases clipped from V and 4 bases from J, the junction kept 5 bases outside the gene matches. CDR3 in amino acids: CASSFLTGGTEAFF. In nucleotides, the CDR3 is TGTGCCAGCAGTTTTTTAACAGGGGGCACTGAAGCTTTCTTT.

The V gene is TRBV11-3, the J gene TRBJ2-7; D unresolved. The CDR3 has 12 amino acids. CDR1 is SGHNT and CDR2 is YENEEA in the germline V gene. V was trimmed by 4 bases and J by 3 bases, leaving 7 bases between them. The CDR3 nucleotides are TGTGCCAGCAGCTCAGACGGCTACGAGCAGTACTTC. This gives the protein CASSSDGYEQYF.

This chain connects TRBV4-2 to TRBJ1-2, with D hard to call. Trimming removed 3 bases from V and 2 bases from J, with 4 bases in between. The CDR3 contains 12 residues. CDR1 is LGHNA, CDR2 YNFKEQ, per germline. In DNA form, the CDR3 reads TGTGCCAGCAGCCAGGGCAACTATGGCTACACCTTC. This translates into CASSQGNYGYTF.

In the case of this clone: The junction departs from germline at one end; a sequencing error may be responsible. The V gene is TRBV27, the J gene TRBJ2-7; 8 bases align to TRBD2. The CDR3 loop spans 15 amino acids. The germline CDR1 and CDR2 sequences are MNHEY and SMNVEV (reference sequence). The CDR3 region has the DNA TGTGCCAGCACCCCACTCAGGACTAGCTCCCACGAGCAGTACTTC. Residues: CASTPLRTSSHEQYF.

This clone was seen a handful of times. The rearrangement uses TRBV19 and TRBJ2-7; 9 positions agree with TRBD1. Germline lookup yields CDR1 LNHDA and CDR2 SQIVND (reference sequence). With 6 bases clipped from V and 3 bases from J, the junction kept 9 bases outside the gene matches. The CDR3 is 15 residues long. The chain's CDR3 is CASSRQQGAIYEQYF. The CDR3 nucleotides are TGTGCCAGTAGCCGTCAACAGGGGGCAATCTACGAGCAGTACTTC.

V is TRBV7-9 and J is TRBJ2-3; tentatively, D is TRBD2 (6 bases). Germline V gene lookup returns CDR1 SEHNR and CDR2 FQNEAQ (reference sequence). This CDR3 has 15 residues. Trimming shortened V by 5 bases and J by 2 bases, and 14 bases separated the two germline ends. Written as DNA, the CDR3 is TGTGCCAGCAGCCCCGCCGGAGGGTTCACAGATACGCAGTATTTT. Protein product: CASSPAGGFTDTQYF. Looking up the rest from reference TRBV7-9 and TRBJ2-3 gives the full variable domain: DTGVSQNPRHKITKRGQNVTFRCDPISEHNRLYWYRQTLGQGPEFLTYFQNEAQLEKSRLLSDRFSAERPKGSFSTLEIQRTEQGDSAMYLCASSPAGGFTDTQYFGPGTRLTVL.

This chain uses TRBV7-3 with TRBJ2-1; the match to TRBD2 covers 7 bases. The CDR3 totals 17 residues. CDR1 is SGHTA and CDR2 is FQGTGA in the germline V gene. V lost 1 base and J lost 0; bases outside the gene matches: 6. The CDR3 spells CASSLRGGGFSYNEQFF. The CDR3 DNA sequence: TGTGCCAGCAGCTTAAGGGGGGGAGGCTTCTCCTACAATGAGCAGTTCTTC. Combining the CDR3 with reference TRBV7-3 and TRBJ2-1 gives the whole variable domain GAGVSQTPSNKVTEKGKYVELRCDPISGHTALYWYRQSLGQGPEFLIYFQGTGAADDSGLPNDRFFAVRPEGSVSTLKIQRTERGDSAVYLCASSLRGGGFSYNEQFFGPGTRLTVL.